Below are 29 T cell receptor beta chains sequenced from a single sample in a study of T cells after yellow fever vaccination. MiXCR, run by TCRdb on the 5' RACE reads, gives a single entry per CDR3 protein. Of about 320,000 distinct CDR3 sequences listed, around 4.3% were seen once; the top ten hold roughly 21%. Sequencing used PBMCs, obtained 15 days after the yellow fever booster vaccination. Every receptor here comes from a man aged 18 to 29 who received the YFV17D yellow fever vaccine.

There are many counts of this clonotype. The rearrangement uses TRBV29-1 and TRBJ1-4, with D maybe TRBD1 (5 bases). The CDR3 totals 14 residues. CDR1 and CDR2 (germline): SQVTM, ANQGSEA. V was clipped by 4 bases and J by 8 bases, with 17 bases between them. CDR3 region: CSVGADGTWEKLFF. CDR3 DNA sequence: TGCAGCGTTGGAGCCGATGGGACCTGGGAAAAACTGTTTTTT. Supplemented by reference TRBV29-1 and TRBJ1-4, the full variable domain reads SAVISQKPSRDICQRGTSLTIQCQVDSQVTMMFWYRQQPGQSLTLIATANQGSEATYESGFVIDKFPISRPNLTFSTLTVSNMSPEDSSIYLCSVGADGTWEKLFFGSGTQLSVL.

The table lists this clonotype with many counts. The rearrangement links TRBV7-9 to TRBJ1-6, with 9 positions matching TRBD1. The J segment lost 6 bases and the V segment lost 5 bases, leaving 8 bases of the junction unmatched. CDR1 is SEHNR and CDR2 is FQNEAQ in the germline V gene (reference sequence). The length of the CDR3 is 16 residues. CDR3: CASSAPLGQGNSPLHF. CDR3 coding DNA: TGTGCCAGCAGCGCCCCGCTGGGACAGGGTAATTCACCCCTCCACTTT.

This clonotype showed up many times. This sequence joins TRBV7-2 and TRBJ2-7; perhaps D is TRBD1 or TRBD2 (6 bases each). Trimming took off 1 base at V and 3 bases at J, with 16 bases between the two ends. CDR3 length: 16 amino acids. CDR1 SGHTA and CDR2 FQGNSA come from the germline V gene. Written as DNA, the CDR3 is TGTGCCAGCAGCTTAGTTTCAGGGGACTTTGTCTACGAGCAGTACGTC. Translated: CASSLVSGDFVYEQYV.

This clonotype appeared a few times. The chain has TRBV7-6 and TRBJ1-1; TRBD1 is a possible D gene (5 bases). This CDR3 contains 14 residues. Germline V gene sequence: CDR1 SGHVS, CDR2 FNYEAQ. Deletions cut 5 bases from V and 10 bases from J, with 20 bases between. The CDR3 coding sequence is TGTGCCAGCAGCCCGCGGTTTAGGGGTAAGGGAGCTTTCTTT. Amino acids: CASSPRFRGKGAFF.

This clonotype has a count of ten or more. The genes are TRBV2 and TRBJ1-5, with D unresolved. The V end was cut by 6 bases, the J end by 0 bases, with 6 bases between. Germline values: CDR1 SNHLY, CDR2 FYNNEI. The CDR3 spans 13 residues. The DNA for the CDR3 is TGTGCCAGCAGGGGTACTAGCAATCAGCCCCAGCATTTT. It yields the protein CASRGTSNQPQHF.

The sample holds many counts of this clonotype. The CDR3 coding sequence is TGTGCCAGCAATTACCGGGACAGGTTTTTT. It translates to CASNYRDRFF. This chain links TRBV27 with TRBJ1-4; 7 bases fit TRBD1. The CDR3 extends over 10 amino acids. The junction had 6 bases not matched to a gene; V was cut back by 7 bases and J by 16 bases. The germline CDR1 and CDR2 sequences are MNHEY and SMNVEV (reference sequence).

This clonotype was observed many times. The chain links TRBV6-2 or TRBV6-3 to TRBJ1-1; D is perhaps TRBD1 (6 bases). This CDR3 contains 11 residues. Germline assignment: CDR1 MNHEY and CDR2 SVGEGT. V lost 8 bases and J 6 bases, leaving 10 bases between the germline ends. The CDR3 loop reads CASGEGAEAFF. For the CDR3, the DNA is TGTGCCAGCGGGGAGGGGGCTGAAGCTTTCTTT.

The chain's CDR3 is CASSQVSYRVNTEAFF. Written as DNA, the CDR3 is TGCGCCAGCAGCCAAGTGTCTTACAGGGTCAACACTGAAGCTTTCTTT. This chain joins TRBV4-1 and TRBJ1-1, with D maybe TRBD1 (6 bases). The CDR3 totals 16 residues. Between the trimmed V and J ends, which lost 1 base and 2 bases, there was a span of 14 bases. Germline V CDR1 and CDR2: MGHRA, YSYEKL.

This chain uses TRBV28 with TRBJ1-1, with 9 bases fitting TRBD1. The CDR3 consists of 18 residues. CDR1 and CDR2 from the germline V gene are MDHEN and SYDVKM. V lost 2 bases and J lost 0; bases outside the gene matches: 10. As DNA, the CDR3 is TGTGCCAGCAGTTTAGGGGGGGCCGGGACAGGGATGAACACTGAAGCTTTCTTT. It translates to CASSLGGAGTGMNTEAFF.

This clonotype occurred a few times. The gene calls are TRBV15 and TRBJ1-2; TRBD1 might be the D (6 bases). There are 13 residues in the CDR3. Trimming cost V 5 bases and J 8 bases, with 15 bases left between them. Germline V gene data show CDR1 as LNHNV and CDR2 as YYDKDF (reference sequence). As DNA, the CDR3 is TGTGCCACCAGCTCAGGGGAGGGTCGGGGCTACACCTTC. It is translated as CATSSGEGRGYTF.

The CDR3 sequence: CASSFETLGQGFGYTF. The CDR3 nucleotides are TGCGCCAGCAGCTTCGAGACCCTGGGACAGGGGTTTGGCTACACCTTC. The chain joins TRBV5-1 to TRBJ1-2; 10 bases align to TRBD1. The junction had 11 bases not matched to a gene; V was cut back by 2 bases and J by 7 bases. This CDR3 comprises 16 residues. From germline, CDR1 is SGHRS and CDR2 YFSETQ. Full variable domain (rest looked up from reference TRBV5-1 and TRBJ1-2): KAGVTQTPRYLIKTRGQQVTLSCSPISGHRSVSWYQQTPGQGLQFLFEYFSETQRNKGNFPGRFSGRQFSNSRSEMNVSTLELGDSALYLCASSFETLGQGFGYTFGSGTRLTVV.

This clonotype was counted between two and nine times. The V gene is TRBV29-1, the J gene TRBJ2-3; D remains ambiguous. From germline, CDR1 is SQVTM and CDR2 ANQGSEA. The CDR3 has 13 amino acids. Trimming stripped 4 bases from V and 1 base from J, with 9 bases between. The CDR3 DNA reads TGCAGCGTTGCAGATGCCGGCACAGATACGCAGTATTTT. This codes for CSVADAGTDTQYF.

The rearrangement joins TRBV6-5 to TRBJ2-7; D is unresolved. The CDR3 has 16 amino acids. Germline assignment: CDR1 MNHEY and CDR2 SVGAGI. The V and J ends lost 2 bases and 2 bases respectively, with 16 bases between them. The CDR3 DNA is TGTGCCAGCAGTTACCTCACCGTGAATAATCCCTACGAGCAGTACTTC. Translating it yields CASSYLTVNNPYEQYF.

This clonotype was seen at least ten times. J is TRBJ1-5 and V is TRBV6-5, with D hard to call. Trimming left V 6 bases short and J 1 base short, with 19 bases between. CDR3 size: 17 residues. Germline CDR1 is MNHEY and CDR2 is SVGAGI. For the CDR3, the DNA is TGTGCCAGCAGCTATTCCTACCCCCCGTCGAGCAATCAGCCCCAGCATTTT. Translated: CASSYSYPPSSNQPQHF.

V and J are TRBV6-5 and TRBJ1-2; D uncertain. The CDR3 consists of 15 residues. Trimming took off 5 bases at V and 4 bases at J, with 17 bases between the two ends. CDR1 is MNHEY, CDR2 SVGAGI, per germline. CDR3 sequence: CASSPRTGSPYGYTF. CDR3 DNA: TGTGCCAGCAGTCCCCGGACCGGAAGCCCCTATGGCTACACCTTC.

This clonotype was observed at least ten times. The V gene is TRBV14, the J gene TRBJ2-3, with 7 bases lining up with TRBD2. The germline CDR1 and CDR2 sequences are SGHDN and FVKESK. The CDR3 is 14 amino acids. With 1 base clipped from V and 9 bases from J, the junction kept 7 bases outside the gene matches. This chain's CDR3 is CASSQGAGLETQYF. CDR3 in DNA: TGTGCCAGCAGCCAAGGAGCGGGGTTGGAGACGCAGTATTTT.

At least ten counts were recorded for this clonotype. The chain combines TRBV6-6 with TRBJ2-3, with D possibly being TRBD2 (6 bases). The CDR3 is 14 amino acids. Germline V lookup: CDR1 MNHNY, CDR2 SVGAGI (reference sequence). V was trimmed by 4 bases and J by 5 bases, leaving 13 bases between them. The CDR3, as DNA: TGTGCCAGCAGTTTGGCGGAGGGTGGAGATACGCAGTATTTT. Translated, it gives CASSLAEGGDTQYF.

This clonotype was counted many times. V gene TRBV4-3 combines with J gene TRBJ2-5; the D is unclear. V was pared by 0 bases and J by 0 bases, with 8 bases between. The germline V gene has CDR1 LGHNA and CDR2 YSLEER. The CDR3 loop spans 15 amino acids. The CDR3 sequence is CASSQDLDDQETQYF. The CDR3 DNA reads as TGCGCCAGCAGCCAAGACTTAGATGACCAAGAGACCCAGTACTTC.

This clonotype was detected only a few times. The V and J genes are TRBV12-3 or TRBV12-4 and TRBJ1-1; 7 nucleotides agree with TRBD1. V shed 6 bases, J shed 1 base, and the junction held 5 bases outside the gene matches. The CDR3 is made up of 14 amino acids. The CDR3 loop is CASRNAGGNTEAFF. The CDR3, as DNA: TGTGCCAGCAGGAACGCAGGGGGGAACACTGAAGCTTTCTTT.

The table lists this clonotype with many counts. The J gene is TRBJ1-6, the V gene TRBV12-3 or TRBV12-4, with D perhaps TRBD1 (6 bases). The CDR3 covers 18 residues. The V and J ends lost 5 bases and 3 bases respectively, with 20 bases between them. The CDR3 here is CASSREDSRGIYNSPLHF. The CDR3 DNA reads TGTGCCAGCAGTCGGGAGGACAGCCGGGGGATCTATAATTCACCCCTCCACTTT.

CDR3 region: CASRTGQGRRQYF. The CDR3 coding sequence is TGTGCCAGCAGGACCGGACAGGGGAGGAGGCAGTACTTC. The chain links TRBV5-6 to TRBJ2-7; TRBD1 matches 9 bases. The CDR3 contains 13 residues. CDR1 SGHDT and CDR2 YYEEEE come from the germline V gene. With V trimmed by 5 bases and J by 9 bases, 9 bases remained unmatched.

In its sample, this clonotype was seen many times. This chain joins TRBV9 and TRBJ2-3, with no clear D. The germline CDR1 and CDR2 sequences are SGDLS and YYNGEE. The V and J ends lost 0 bases and 1 base respectively, with 6 bases between them. CDR3 length equals 14 residues. CDR3 residues: CASSVDRGTDTQYF. The CDR3 DNA reads TGTGCCAGCAGCGTAGATAGGGGCACAGATACGCAGTATTTT.

This clonotype was observed many times. The chain joins TRBV4-2 to TRBJ1-2; 9 nucleotides agree with TRBD1. Germline V lookup: CDR1 LGHNA, CDR2 YNFKEQ. The CDR3 consists of 15 residues. V shed 0 bases, J shed 5 bases, and the junction held 4 bases outside the gene matches. The CDR3 sequence: CASSQDKGQGYGYTF. The DNA for the CDR3 is TGTGCCAGCAGCCAAGATAAGGGACAGGGATATGGCTACACCTTC.

This clonotype was detected ten times or more. The chain employs TRBV20-1 and TRBJ1-4, with D possibly matching TRBD1 (5 bases). Germline assignment: CDR1 DFQATT and CDR2 SNEGSKA (reference sequence). This CDR3 comprises 13 residues. Trimming took 6 bases from V and 8 from J, leaving 16 bases between them. CDR3 nucleotide sequence: TGCAGTGCCTCGGGGGGGTGGAGGGAAAAACTGTTTTTT. Translated, it gives CSASGGWREKLFF.

This chain links TRBV20-1 with TRBJ1-5; 9 bases line up with TRBD1. From germline, CDR1 is DFQATT and CDR2 SNEGSKA (reference sequence). This CDR3 contains 15 residues. The trim removed 2 bases at V and 2 bases at J, leaving 4 bases unmatched. CDR3 in amino acids: CSARYRGPGNQPQHF. The DNA of the CDR3 is TGCAGTGCTAGATACAGGGGGCCGGGCAATCAGCCCCAGCATTTT.

This clonotype was observed many times. This chain uses TRBV12-3 or TRBV12-4 with TRBJ1-1; weak D call: TRBD1 (5 bases). Between the trimmed V and J ends, which lost 1 base and 6 bases, there was a span of 9 bases. The CDR3 runs to 13 residues. The CDR3 bases are TGTGCCAGCAGTTTAGGGGGCTTTGCTGAAGCTTTCTTT. This translates into CASSLGGFAEAFF.

The chain is built from TRBV10-3 and TRBJ1-2, with TRBD1 as a possible D gene (5 bases). CDR1 and CDR2 (germline): ENHRY, SYGVKD. Trimming took 8 bases from V and 5 from J, leaving 12 bases between them. The CDR3 sequence is 12 residues long. The CDR3 DNA is TGTGCCATCGCGCAGGGCCTATATGGCTACACCTTC. Encoded protein: CAIAQGLYGYTF.

This clonotype was recorded many times. V usage is TRBV7-2 and J usage is TRBJ2-5; D possibly uses TRBD1 or TRBD2 (5 bases each). CDR3 length: 14 amino acids. Trimming left V 5 bases short and J 5 bases short, with 15 bases between. Germline V gives CDR1 SGHTA, CDR2 FQGNSA. CDR3 loop: CASSVGPSVETQYF. CDR3 coding DNA: TGTGCCAGCAGCGTGGGACCCTCGGTGGAGACCCAGTACTTC.

V is TRBV20-1 and J is TRBJ2-5; TRBD1 or TRBD2 may be the D gene (6 bases each). This CDR3 has 14 residues. Germline lookup yields CDR1 DFQATT and CDR2 SNEGSKA (reference sequence). CDR3 amino acids: CSEGGLRGQETQYF. The CDR3 DNA reads as TGCAGCGAGGGGGGTCTGAGGGGACAAGAGACCCAGTACTTC.